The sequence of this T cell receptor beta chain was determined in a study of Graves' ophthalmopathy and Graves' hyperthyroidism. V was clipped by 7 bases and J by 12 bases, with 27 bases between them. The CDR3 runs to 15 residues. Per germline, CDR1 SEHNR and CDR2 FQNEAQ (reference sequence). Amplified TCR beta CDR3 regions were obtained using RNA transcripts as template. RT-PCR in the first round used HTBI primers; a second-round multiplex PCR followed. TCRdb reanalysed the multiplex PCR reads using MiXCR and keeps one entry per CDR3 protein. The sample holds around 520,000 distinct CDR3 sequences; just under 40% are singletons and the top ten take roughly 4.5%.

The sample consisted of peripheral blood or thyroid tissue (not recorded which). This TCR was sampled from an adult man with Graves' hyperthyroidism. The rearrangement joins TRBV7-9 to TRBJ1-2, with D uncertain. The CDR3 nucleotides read TGTGCCAGCACCCCCCGACTAGCGAGTAGTAGGGAGAACACCTTC. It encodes CASTPRLASSRENTF.